Shown below are 4 T cell receptor beta chains from a single sample sequenced in a study of blood T cell repertoires in COVID-19. Produced via immunoSEQ multiplex PCR; TCRdb's table is partial and in-frame only. The sample lists roughly 200,000 clones; roughly 76% were seen once. The specimen sequenced was peripheral blood. These TCRs come from a woman aged 45-65 years with active or convalescent COVID-19.

The chain joins TRBV2 to TRBJ1-2; 7 nucleotides agree with TRBD1. Germline V CDR1 and CDR2: SNHLY, FYNNEI. V trimming: 4 bases; J trimming: 8 bases; junction bases outside the gene matches: 7. The CDR3 length is 13 residues. The CDR3 spells CASSAQGESGYTF. The CDR3 region has the DNA TGTGCCAGCAGTGCTCAGGGGGAGTCGGGCTACACCTTC.

This rearrangement joins TRBV9 to TRBJ2-1; TRBD2 matches at 12 bases. The CDR3 covers 19 residues. V was clipped by 0 bases and J by 0 bases; unmatched bases: 7. CDR1 and CDR2 from the germline V gene are SGDLS and YYNGEE. The CDR3, as DNA: TGTGCCAGCAGCGTAGGGCTAGCGGGAGGGCTGACCTCCTACAATGAGCAGTTCTTC. Encoded protein: CASSVGLAGGLTSYNEQFF. The full variable domain, with the rest looked up from reference TRBV9 and TRBJ2-1, is DSGVTQTPKHLITATGQRVTLRCSPRSGDLSVYWYQQSLDQGLQFLIQYYNGEERAKGNILERFSAQQFPDLHSELNLSSLELGDSALYFCASSVGLAGGLTSYNEQFFGPGTRLTVL.

This clone was observed a handful of times. CDR3 nucleotides: TGTGCCAGCAGCTACCAGGGGGCGCCTGAAGCTTTCTTT. This translates into CASSYQGAPEAFF. V usage is TRBV3-1 (or the pseudogene TRBV3-2) and J usage is TRBJ1-1; TRBD1 matches 8 bases. The CDR3 length is 13 residues. In germline, CDR1 is LGHDT, CDR2 YNNKEL (reference sequence). The V gene end was trimmed by 5 bases and the J gene end by 6 bases; junction bases not matched to a gene: 5.

CDR3 region: CASSPSGSDYGYTF. In DNA, the CDR3 is TGTGCCAGCAGCCCCTCCGGTTCCGACTATGGCTACACCTTC. The rearrangement links TRBV7-3 to TRBJ1-2; D not certain. The V gene lost 5 bases and the J gene lost 3 bases, with 13 bases spanning the gap. The germline V gene has CDR1 SGHTA and CDR2 FQGTGA. There are 14 residues in the CDR3.